A selection of T cell receptor beta chains follows, all from one sample in a study of T cells in Graves' hyperthyroidism and ophthalmopathy. TCRdb itself ran the multiplex PCR reads through MiXCR, one entry per CDR3 protein. Counted here are 300,000 to 450,000 distinct CDR3 sequences, roughly 25% occurring once; the ten biggest clones make up 73%. The sample comprised blood. Receptors originate from a man aged 45-60 years with Graves' hyperthyroidism. Both conserved end residues are trimmed from each CDR3.

v_call,j_call,cdr3_aa
TRBV7-9,TRBJ1-1,ASSLVRDNTEAF
TRBV29-1,TRBJ2-7,SVDGTGLSEQY
TRBV19,TRBJ2-3,ASGPGSTDTQY
TRBV18,TRBJ2-4,ASSPGDSGNKNIQY
TRBV11-2,TRBJ1-1,ASSKTGPNTEAF
TRBV7-9,TRBJ2-1,ASSFPGLAASYNEQF
TRBV5-1,TRBJ2-1,ASGLAGGPLDNEQF
TRBV11-1,TRBJ2-7,ASSSSRTAHEQY
TRBV19,TRBJ1-5,ASSKIGDHQPQH
TRBV6-1,TRBJ2-3,ASKRPDHTQY
TRBV20-1,TRBJ2-2,SARGIRLAGDTGELF
TRBV6-1,TRBJ1-1,ASSSGGMSTEAF
TRBV12-3/TRBV12-4,TRBJ2-7,ASSTGGSEYEQY
TRBV14,TRBJ2-2,ASSEAVGGSAAGELF
TRBV11-2,TRBJ1-1,ASSSTKRRRWTF
TRBV7-6,TRBJ2-1,ASSLSAPRGSSYNEQF
TRBV20-1,TRBJ2-7,SASERTGGGWEQY
TRBV20-1,TRBJ1-5,SARVTGMGNQPQH
TRBV4-2,TRBJ1-6,ASSQEFQGNSPLH
TRBV7-2,TRBJ2-1,ASSARLAGTYNEQF